Presented here are 24 T cell receptor beta chains from one specimen sequenced in a study of lymphopenia after photon versus proton radiotherapy. Only in-frame clones appear in the TCRdb table, and some are missing; sequencing was by immunoSEQ multiplex PCR. The sample consists of 25,000 to 35,000 clones, 90% of them appearing once. The sequenced sample was peripheral blood, obtained from a patient treated with photon-based radiotherapy. All receptors come from a woman aged 45-65 years with pancreatic cancer.

The V call is TRBV6-1, the J call TRBJ2-1, with D possibly called TRBD1 or TRBD2 (5 bases each). With 8 bases removed from V and 7 bases from J, the gap between germline ends came to 18 bases. Germline V gene sequence: CDR1 MNHNS, CDR2 SASEGT. The CDR3 is 14 residues long. DNA of the CDR3: TGTGCCAGCCGGGGCAGCCTAATTTGGAATGAGCAGTTCTTC. This translates into CASRGSLIWNEQFF.

J is TRBJ2-7 and V is TRBV11-2, with 13 bases that match TRBD2. The CDR3 is 15 residues long. In germline, CDR1 is SGHAT, CDR2 FQNNGV. Trimming at V came to 5 bases and at J to 4 bases, leaving 5 bases not matched to a gene. The CDR3 coding sequence is TGTGCCAGCAGCCCAAGGACTAGCGGGAGTTACGAGCAGTACTTC. Its protein is CASSPRTSGSYEQYF.

The chain has TRBV19 and TRBJ1-1; D perhaps matches TRBD1 (5 bases). V lost 6 bases to trimming and J lost 0 bases, with 11 bases between them. The CDR3 runs 14 residues. Germline loops: CDR1 LNHDA, CDR2 SQIVND (reference sequence). In DNA, the CDR3 is TGTGCCAGTAGGGGCGGGGCGGTGAACACTGAAGCTTTCTTT. It yields the protein CASRGGAVNTEAFF.

Only one count was recorded for this clone. Other DNA sequences within the sample encode an identical CDR3. The CDR3 DNA reads TGTGCCAGCAGCTTAGAAACAGGGAGCTCCTACGAGCAGTACTTC. Translating it yields CASSLETGSSYEQYF. The chain carries TRBV7-6 and TRBJ2-7; weak D call: TRBD1 (6 bases). The V gene lost 1 base and the J gene lost 0 bases, with 10 bases spanning the gap. Germline CDR1 is SGHVS and CDR2 is FNYEAQ. The CDR3 loop spans 15 amino acids.

This clone was observed a handful of times. V and J are TRBV10-2 and TRBJ2-2; possibly TRBD1 for D (5 bases). The germline CDR1 and CDR2 sequences are WSHSY and SAAADI. The CDR3 is 15 residues long. Trimming pared 4 bases from V and 0 bases from J, leaving 9 bases between. The CDR3 sequence: CASSVTRANTGELFF. The CDR3 region has the DNA TGCGCCAGCAGTGTTACCAGGGCGAACACCGGGGAGCTGTTTTTT.

The V and J genes are TRBV7-2 and TRBJ1-2; tentatively, D is TRBD1 (5 bases). The length of the CDR3 is 13 residues. Germline V gives CDR1 SGHTA, CDR2 FQGNSA. Trimming removed 5 bases at V and 7 bases at J, with 14 bases between. The CDR3 DNA reads as TGTGCCAGCAGCCAGGGACTGGTCGGTGGCTACACCTTC. This translates into CASSQGLVGGYTF.

This clone was counted a single time. The gene calls are TRBV5-1 and TRBJ2-3; 8 nucleotides align to TRBD1. Unmatched junction bases numbered 7, after V lost 0 bases and J lost 4 bases. This CDR3 comprises 16 residues. The germline gives CDR1 SGHRS, CDR2 YFSETQ. The CDR3 is CASSLGRGQGADTQYF. In DNA form, the CDR3 reads TGCGCCAGCAGCTTGGGCAGGGGGCAAGGGGCAGATACGCAGTATTTT.

This clone was detected a few times. The genes are TRBV10-2 and TRBJ2-3; D ambiguous. V was cut by 0 bases and J by 5 bases, with 12 bases left in between. This CDR3 is built from 15 residues. The germline V gene encodes CDR1 WSHSY and CDR2 SAAADI. CDR3 region: CASSESPGRVDTQYF. CDR3 DNA sequence: TGCGCCAGCAGTGAGTCCCCGGGTCGGGTAGATACGCAGTATTTT.

This rearrangement joins TRBV19 to TRBJ2-3, with 7 bases matching TRBD2. The V gene end was trimmed by 6 bases and the J gene end by 2 bases; junction bases not matched to a gene: 8. The length of the CDR3 is 15 residues. Germline assignment: CDR1 LNHDA and CDR2 SQIVND (reference sequence). CDR3 in amino acids: CASREQAGNTDTQYF. CDR3 DNA sequence: TGTGCCAGTAGGGAGCAAGCGGGAAACACAGATACGCAGTATTTT.

This chain links TRBV7-8 with TRBJ2-4; D is unresolved. CDR1 SGHVS and CDR2 FQNEAQ come from the germline V gene. Trimming cost V 2 bases and J 5 bases, with 4 bases left between them. This CDR3 spans 12 amino acids. This chain's CDR3 is CASSLIENIQYF. DNA for the CDR3: TGTGCCAGCAGCTTAATAGAAAACATTCAGTACTTC.

CDR3 sequence (DNA): TGTGCCACCAGCAGAGATTTCGGGGAATTATACAATGAGCAGTTCTTC. Its protein is CATSRDFGELYNEQFF. The chain links TRBV15 to TRBJ2-1, with D possibly being TRBD2 (5 bases). The ends were cut back, 0 bases at V and 4 bases at J, with 13 bases in the middle. The CDR3 has 16 amino acids. In germline, CDR1 is LNHNV, CDR2 YYDKDF (reference sequence). The whole variable domain, remainder taken from reference TRBV15 and TRBJ2-1, is DAMVIQNPRYQVTQFGKPVTLSCSQTLNHNVMYWYQQKSSQAPKLLFHYYDKDFNNEADTPDNFQSRRPNTSFCFLDIRSPGLGDTAMYLCATSRDFGELYNEQFFGPGTRLTVL.

This chain connects TRBV19 to TRBJ1-2; TRBD1 matches 9 bases. The CDR3 covers 15 residues. CDR1 is LNHDA, CDR2 SQIVND, per germline (reference sequence). V dropped 4 bases and J dropped 3; count of bases not matched to a gene: 6. In DNA form, the CDR3 reads TGTGCCAGTAGTACTACAGGGGGCAGGGACTATGGCTACACCTTC. It is translated as CASSTTGGRDYGYTF.

This rearrangement joins TRBV7-9 to TRBJ1-2; D may be TRBD1 (6 bases). V gave up 0 bases and J gave up 8 bases, with 16 bases separating them. Germline assignment: CDR1 SEHNR and CDR2 FQNEAQ (reference sequence). There are 15 residues in the CDR3. The CDR3 loop reads CASSLAAGEGSGYTF. The CDR3 region has the DNA TGTGCCAGCAGCTTAGCGGCAGGGGAAGGTAGCGGCTACACCTTC.

The gene calls are TRBV6-1 and TRBJ2-7, with unresolved D. The CDR3 covers 15 residues. Germline-derived CDR1 and CDR2 are MNHNS and SASEGT. Trimming cost V 5 bases and J 5 bases, with 19 bases left between them. CDR3 sequence (DNA): TGTGCCAGCAGTAGTAGCAGGTTTGCGAGTAACGAGCAGTACTTC. Residues: CASSSSRFASNEQYF.

This CDR3 is CASSLNREVYEQYF. The CDR3 DNA follows: TGTGCCAGCAGTTTGAACAGGGAAGTTTACGAGCAGTACTTC. The rearrangement links TRBV28 to TRBJ2-5; possible D gene TRBD1, 6 bases. The J call is in doubt because the DNA end fits TRBJ2-7 better. CDR3 length: 14 amino acids. CDR1 and CDR2 from the germline V gene are MDHEN and SYDVKM.

As DNA, the CDR3 is TGCGCCAGCAGTACAGGGGGCGTCCGGGAGCAGTACTTC. Residues: CASSTGGVREQYF. The V call is TRBV5-1, the J call TRBJ2-7; TRBD1 agrees at 9 bases. V lost 5 bases, J lost 7 bases, and 7 bases stayed unmatched. Per germline, CDR1 SGHRS and CDR2 YFSETQ. The CDR3 is 13 residues long.

This chain connects TRBV28 to TRBJ2-7; 8 bases are shared with TRBD2. The CDR3 sequence is 15 residues long. CDR1 is MDHEN and CDR2 is SYDVKM in the germline V gene. Losses at the gene ends were 6 bases for V and 3 bases for J; bases not matched to a gene: 10. This CDR3 is CASRVSGVGYYEQYF. CDR3 bases: TGTGCCAGCAGGGTTAGCGGGGTGGGTTACTACGAGCAGTACTTC. Looking up the rest from reference TRBV28 and TRBJ2-7 gives the full variable domain: DVKVTQSSRYLVKRTGEKVFLECVQDMDHENMFWYRQDPGLGLRLIYFSYDVKMKEKGDIPEGYSVSREKKERFSLILESASTNQTSMYLCASRVSGVGYYEQYFGPGTRLTVT.

The count of this clone is one. The rearrangement uses TRBV30 and TRBJ2-7; 8 bases are a match to TRBD1. This CDR3 is 14 amino acids long. Germline V lookup: CDR1 GTSNPN, CDR2 SVGIG (reference sequence). The V segment lost 3 bases and the J segment 4 bases; nucleotides outside the gene matches: 8. The CDR3 spells CAWSGSDREYEQYF. The CDR3, as DNA: TGTGCCTGGAGCGGTTCGGACAGGGAGTACGAGCAGTACTTC. Looking up the rest from reference TRBV30 and TRBJ2-7 gives the full variable domain: SQTIHQWPATLVQPVGSPLSLECTVEGTSNPNLYWYRQAAGRGLQLLFYSVGIGQISSEVPQNLSASRPQDRQFILSSKKLLLSDSGFYLCAWSGSDREYEQYFGPGTRLTVT.

J is TRBJ1-2 and V is TRBV7-8; 7 bases are a match to TRBD1. Germline-derived CDR1 and CDR2 are SGHVS and FQNEAQ. The CDR3 totals 13 residues. V dropped 5 bases and J dropped 4; count of bases not matched to a gene: 4. The CDR3 here is CASSTQGGYGYTF. The CDR3 DNA sequence: TGTGCCAGCAGCACTCAGGGGGGCTATGGCTACACCTTC.

V gene TRBV5-1 combines with J gene TRBJ2-2; 13 bases map to TRBD2. CDR1 SGHRS and CDR2 YFSETQ come from the germline V gene. Trimming at V came to 4 bases and at J to 5 bases, leaving 11 bases not matched to a gene. The CDR3 has 18 amino acids. CDR3 in DNA: TGCGCCAGCAGCCTCGGGACTAGCGGGATCGGGTGGACCGGGGAGCTGTTTTTT. Translation: CASSLGTSGIGWTGELFF.

The chain joins TRBV28 to TRBJ1-1; D call uncertain. Trimming pared 6 bases from V and 10 bases from J, leaving 15 bases between. CDR3 size: 12 residues. Germline-derived CDR1 and CDR2 are MDHEN and SYDVKM. CDR3 DNA: TGTGCCAGCAGCCAGGAACCTAGCGGAGCTTTCTTT. Protein product: CASSQEPSGAFF.

This clone was counted once. The V gene is TRBV19, the J gene TRBJ1-1; 10 bases align to TRBD1. This CDR3 is 14 amino acids long. The germline CDR1 and CDR2 sequences are LNHDA and SQIVND (reference sequence). J was trimmed by 2 bases and V by 9 bases; bases with no gene match: 6. This chain's CDR3 is CASVRQGANTEAFF. The CDR3 DNA follows: TGTGCCAGCGTAAGACAGGGGGCAAACACTGAAGCTTTCTTT.

The gene calls are TRBV29-1 and TRBJ1-1, with a possible D match to TRBD1 (6 bases). Trimming left V 6 bases short and J 3 bases short, with 14 bases between. The CDR3 totals 13 residues. Germline lookup yields CDR1 SQVTM and CDR2 ANQGSEA. CDR3: CSVSGTLYTEAFF. DNA for the CDR3: TGCAGCGTGTCCGGGACATTGTACACTGAAGCTTTCTTT. Filled out from reference TRBV29-1 and TRBJ1-1, the complete variable domain reads SAVISQKPSRDICQRGTSLTIQCQVDSQVTMMFWYRQQPGQSLTLIATANQGSEATYESGFVIDKFPISRPNLTFSTLTVSNMSPEDSSIYLCSVSGTLYTEAFFGQGTRLTVV.

Only one count was recorded for this clone. The chain uses TRBV7-8 and TRBJ2-5; 7 nucleotides agree with TRBD2. The CDR3 runs 16 residues. Trimming removed 5 bases from V and 5 bases from J; junction bases left unmatched: 14. The germline V gene encodes CDR1 SGHVS and CDR2 FQNEAQ. Written as DNA, the CDR3 is TGTGCCAGCAGCGCATCAGGACTCCGGGGGGATGAGACCCAGTACTTC. Translating gives CASSASGLRGDETQYF.